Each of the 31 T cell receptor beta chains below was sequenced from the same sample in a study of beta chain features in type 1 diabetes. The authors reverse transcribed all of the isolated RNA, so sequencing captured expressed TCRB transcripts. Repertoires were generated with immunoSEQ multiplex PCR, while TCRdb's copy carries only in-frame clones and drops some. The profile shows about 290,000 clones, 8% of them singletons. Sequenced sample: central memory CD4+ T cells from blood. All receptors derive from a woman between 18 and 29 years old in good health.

The CDR3 DNA sequence: TGTGCCAGCAGCCAATATCAAGACAATGAGCAGTTCTTC. Protein product: CASSQYQDNEQFF. The chain uses TRBV7-2 and TRBJ2-1; D ambiguous. Germline values: CDR1 SGHTA, CDR2 FQGNSA. This CDR3 is built from 13 residues. V lost 5 bases and J 5 bases, leaving 10 bases between the germline ends.

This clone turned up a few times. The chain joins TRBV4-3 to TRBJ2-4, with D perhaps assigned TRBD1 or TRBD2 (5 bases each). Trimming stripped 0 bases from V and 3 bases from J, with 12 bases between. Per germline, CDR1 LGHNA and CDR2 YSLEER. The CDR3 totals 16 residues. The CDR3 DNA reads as TGCGCCAGCAGCCAAGAACCCTGGGGGAACAAAAACATTCAGTACTTC. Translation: CASSQEPWGNKNIQYF.

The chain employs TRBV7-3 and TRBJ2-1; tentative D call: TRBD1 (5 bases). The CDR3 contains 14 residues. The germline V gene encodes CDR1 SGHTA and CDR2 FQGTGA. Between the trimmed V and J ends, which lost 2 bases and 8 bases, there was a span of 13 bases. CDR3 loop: CASSLFGGADEQFF. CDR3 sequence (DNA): TGTGCCAGCAGCTTATTCGGTGGGGCAGATGAGCAGTTCTTC.

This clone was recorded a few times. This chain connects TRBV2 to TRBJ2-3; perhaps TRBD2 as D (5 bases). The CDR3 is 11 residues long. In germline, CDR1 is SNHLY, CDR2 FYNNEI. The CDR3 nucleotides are TGTGCGAGAAAATCGGGGGATACGCAGTATTTT. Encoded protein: CARKSGDTQYF.

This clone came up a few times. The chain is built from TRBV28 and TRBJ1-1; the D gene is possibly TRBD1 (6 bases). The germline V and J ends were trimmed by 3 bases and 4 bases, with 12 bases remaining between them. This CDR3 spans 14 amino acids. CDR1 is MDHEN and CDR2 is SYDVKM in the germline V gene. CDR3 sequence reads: CASSFGGLITEAFF. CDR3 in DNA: TGTGCCAGCAGTTTTGGGGGCCTGATCACTGAAGCTTTCTTT.

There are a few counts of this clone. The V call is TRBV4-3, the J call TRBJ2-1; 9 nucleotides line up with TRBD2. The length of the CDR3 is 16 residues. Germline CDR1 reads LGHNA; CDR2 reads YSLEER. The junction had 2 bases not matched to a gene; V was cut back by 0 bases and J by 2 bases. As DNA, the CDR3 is TGCGCCAGCAGCCAAGACCCTAGCGGGACCTACAATGAGCAGTTCTTC. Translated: CASSQDPSGTYNEQFF.

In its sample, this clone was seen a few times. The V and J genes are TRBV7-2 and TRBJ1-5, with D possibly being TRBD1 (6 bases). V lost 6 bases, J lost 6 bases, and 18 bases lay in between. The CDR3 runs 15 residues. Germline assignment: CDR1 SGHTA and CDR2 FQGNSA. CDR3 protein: CASSKGGEFSQPQHF. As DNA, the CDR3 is TGTGCCAGCAGTAAGGGGGGCGAGTTCTCTCAGCCCCAGCATTTT.

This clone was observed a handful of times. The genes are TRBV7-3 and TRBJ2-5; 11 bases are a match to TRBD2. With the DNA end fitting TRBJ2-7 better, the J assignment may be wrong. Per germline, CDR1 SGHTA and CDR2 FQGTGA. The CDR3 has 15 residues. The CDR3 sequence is CASSSTSGSSYEQYF. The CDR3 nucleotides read TGTGCCAGCAGCTCCACTAGCGGGAGCTCCTACGAGCAGTACTTC.

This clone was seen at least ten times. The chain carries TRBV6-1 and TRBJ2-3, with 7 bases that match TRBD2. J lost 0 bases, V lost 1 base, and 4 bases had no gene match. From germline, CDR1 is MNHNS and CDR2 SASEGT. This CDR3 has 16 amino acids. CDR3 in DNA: TGTGCCAGCAGTGAAGGACTAGCAGCTAGCACAGATACGCAGTATTTT. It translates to CASSEGLAASTDTQYF.

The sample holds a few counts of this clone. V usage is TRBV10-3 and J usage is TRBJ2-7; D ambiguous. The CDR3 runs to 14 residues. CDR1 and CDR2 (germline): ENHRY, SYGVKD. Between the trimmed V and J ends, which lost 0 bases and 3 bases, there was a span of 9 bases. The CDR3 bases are TGTGCCATCAGTGAGTCTAGCTTTTACTACGAGCAGTACTTC. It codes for CAISESSFYYEQYF.

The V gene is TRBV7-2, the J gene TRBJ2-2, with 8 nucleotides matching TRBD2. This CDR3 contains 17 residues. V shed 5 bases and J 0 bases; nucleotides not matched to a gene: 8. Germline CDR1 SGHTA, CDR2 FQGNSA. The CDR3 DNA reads TGTGCCAGCAGCCCCCACAGCGGGGGAGCGAACACCGGGGAGCTGTTTTTT. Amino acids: CASSPHSGGANTGELFF.

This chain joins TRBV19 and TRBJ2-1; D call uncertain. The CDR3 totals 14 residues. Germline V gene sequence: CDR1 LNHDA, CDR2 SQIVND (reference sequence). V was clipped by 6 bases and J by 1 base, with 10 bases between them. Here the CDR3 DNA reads TGTGCCAGTAGCCCCATTCGTTCCTACAATGAGCAGTTCTTC. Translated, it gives CASSPIRSYNEQFF. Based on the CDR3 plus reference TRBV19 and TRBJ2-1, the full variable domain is DGGITQSPKYLFRKEGQNVTLSCEQNLNHDAMYWYRQDPGQGLRLIYYSQIVNDFQKGDIAEGYSVSREKKESFPLTVTSAQKNPTAFYLCASSPIRSYNEQFFGPGTRLTVL.

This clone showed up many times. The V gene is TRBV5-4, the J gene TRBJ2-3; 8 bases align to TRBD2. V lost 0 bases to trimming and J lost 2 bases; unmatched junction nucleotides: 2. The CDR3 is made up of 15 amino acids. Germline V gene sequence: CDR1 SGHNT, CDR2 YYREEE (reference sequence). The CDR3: CASSLERGPTDTQYF. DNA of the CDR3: TGTGCCAGCAGCTTGGAGCGGGGGCCCACAGATACGCAGTATTTT.

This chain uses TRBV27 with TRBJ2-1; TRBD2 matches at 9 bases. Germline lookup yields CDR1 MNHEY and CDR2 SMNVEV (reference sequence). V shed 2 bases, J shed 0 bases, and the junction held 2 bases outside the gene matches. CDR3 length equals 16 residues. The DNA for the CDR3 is TGTGCCAGCAGTTTACATAGCGGGAGCTCCTACAATGAGCAGTTCTTC. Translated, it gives CASSLHSGSSYNEQFF.

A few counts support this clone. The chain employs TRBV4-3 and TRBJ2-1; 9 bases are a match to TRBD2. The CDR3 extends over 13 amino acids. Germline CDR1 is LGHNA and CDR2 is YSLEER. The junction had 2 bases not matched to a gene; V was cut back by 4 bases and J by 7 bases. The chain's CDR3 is CASSLGLANEQFF. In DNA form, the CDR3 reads TGCGCCAGCAGCCTCGGACTAGCGAATGAGCAGTTCTTC.

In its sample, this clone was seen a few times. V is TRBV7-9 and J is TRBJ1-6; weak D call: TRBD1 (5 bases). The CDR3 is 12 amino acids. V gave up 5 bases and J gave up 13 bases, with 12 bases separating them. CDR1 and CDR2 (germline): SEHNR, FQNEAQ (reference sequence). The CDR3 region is CASSRQSSPLHF. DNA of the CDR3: TGTGCCAGCAGCCGACAGTCATCCCCCCTCCACTTT.

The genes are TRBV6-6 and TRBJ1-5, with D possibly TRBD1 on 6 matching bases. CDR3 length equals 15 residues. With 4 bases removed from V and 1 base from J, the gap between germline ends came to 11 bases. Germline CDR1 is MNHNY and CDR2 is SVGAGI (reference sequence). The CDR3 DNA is TGTGCCAGCAGTTTAGGGCAGGGGAGCAATCAGCCCCAGCATTTT. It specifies CASSLGQGSNQPQHF.

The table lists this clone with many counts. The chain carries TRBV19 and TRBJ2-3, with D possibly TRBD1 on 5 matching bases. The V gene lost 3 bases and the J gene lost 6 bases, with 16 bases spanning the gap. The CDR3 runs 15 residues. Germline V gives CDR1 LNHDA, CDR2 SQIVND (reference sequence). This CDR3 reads CASSMFRTPPDTQYF. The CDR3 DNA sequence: TGTGCCAGTAGTATGTTTCGGACACCCCCGGATACGCAGTATTTT.

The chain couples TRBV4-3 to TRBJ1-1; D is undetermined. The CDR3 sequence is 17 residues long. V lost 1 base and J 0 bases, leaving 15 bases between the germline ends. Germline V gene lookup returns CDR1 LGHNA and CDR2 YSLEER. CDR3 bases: TGCGCCAGCAGCCAAGCTTCCGGTCGGATATTGAACACTGAAGCTTTCTTT. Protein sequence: CASSQASGRILNTEAFF.

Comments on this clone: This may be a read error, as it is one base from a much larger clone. The CDR3 coding sequence is TGTGCCAGCAGCAATTACGAGCAGTACTTC. Translated, it gives CASSNYEQYF. The chain is built from TRBV2 and TRBJ2-7; no clear D. This CDR3 comprises 10 residues. Germline values: CDR1 SNHLY, CDR2 FYNNEI. Trimming pared 6 bases from V and 4 bases from J, leaving 4 bases between. The variable domain in full, completed from reference TRBV2 and TRBJ2-7, reads EPEVTQTPSHQVTQMGQEVILRCVPISNHLYFYWYRQILGQKVEFLVSFYNNEISEKSEIFDDQFSVERPDGSNFTLKIRSTKLEDSAMYFCASSNYEQYFGPGTRLTVT.

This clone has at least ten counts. CDR3 sequence reads: CASSSGFGGNQPQHF. The CDR3 nucleotides are TGTGCCAGCAGTTCAGGCTTCGGGGGTAATCAGCCCCAGCATTTT. The chain joins TRBV27 to TRBJ1-5, with a possible D match to TRBD1 (5 bases). The CDR3 loop spans 15 amino acids. Germline V CDR1 and CDR2: MNHEY, SMNVEV (reference sequence). V lost 4 bases, J lost 4 bases, and 14 bases lay in between.

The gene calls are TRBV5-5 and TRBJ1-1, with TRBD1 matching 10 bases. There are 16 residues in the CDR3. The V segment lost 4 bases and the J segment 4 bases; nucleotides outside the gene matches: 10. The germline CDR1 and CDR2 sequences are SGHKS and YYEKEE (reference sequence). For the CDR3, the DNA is TGTGCCAGCAGCCCCGGTCGGGACAGGGGAGCCACTGAAGCTTTCTTT. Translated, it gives CASSPGRDRGATEAFF.

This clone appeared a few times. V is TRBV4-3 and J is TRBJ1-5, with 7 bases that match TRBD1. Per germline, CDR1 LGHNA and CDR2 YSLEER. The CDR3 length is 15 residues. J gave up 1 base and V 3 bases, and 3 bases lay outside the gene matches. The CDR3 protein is CASSHRQGSNQPQHF. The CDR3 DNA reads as TGCGCCAGCAGCCATAGACAGGGCAGCAATCAGCCCCAGCATTTT.

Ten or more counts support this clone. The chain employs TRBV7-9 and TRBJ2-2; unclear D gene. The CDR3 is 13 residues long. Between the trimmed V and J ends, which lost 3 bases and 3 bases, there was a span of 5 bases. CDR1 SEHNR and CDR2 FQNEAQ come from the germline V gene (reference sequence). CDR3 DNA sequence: TGTGCCAGCAGCTTTACACACACCGGGGAGCTGTTTTTT. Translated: CASSFTHTGELFF.

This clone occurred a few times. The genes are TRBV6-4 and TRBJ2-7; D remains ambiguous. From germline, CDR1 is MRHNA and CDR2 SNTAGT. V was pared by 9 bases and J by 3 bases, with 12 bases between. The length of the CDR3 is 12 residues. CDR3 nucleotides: TGTGCCAGACGTGACGATGACTACGAGCAGTACGTC. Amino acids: CARRDDDYEQYV.

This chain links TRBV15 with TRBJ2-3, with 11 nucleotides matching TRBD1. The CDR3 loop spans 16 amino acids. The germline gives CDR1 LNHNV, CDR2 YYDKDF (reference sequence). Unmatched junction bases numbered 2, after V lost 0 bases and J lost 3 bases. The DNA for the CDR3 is TGTGCCACCAGCAGAGATGGGACAGGGGGAACAGATACGCAGTATTTT. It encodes CATSRDGTGGTDTQYF.

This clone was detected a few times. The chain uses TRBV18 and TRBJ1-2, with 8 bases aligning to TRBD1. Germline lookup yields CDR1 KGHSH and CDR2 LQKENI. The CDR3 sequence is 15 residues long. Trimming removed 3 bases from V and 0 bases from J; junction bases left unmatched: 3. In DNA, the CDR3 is TGTGCCAGCTCACCCAGGGGGCGAACTAACTATGGCTACACCTTC. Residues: CASSPRGRTNYGYTF. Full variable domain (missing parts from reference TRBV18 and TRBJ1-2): NAGVMQNPRHLVRRRGQEARLRCSPMKGHSHVYWYRQLPEEGLKFMVYLQKENIIDESGMPKERFSAEFPKEGPSILRIQQVVRGDSAAYFCASSPRGRTNYGYTFGSGTRLTVV.

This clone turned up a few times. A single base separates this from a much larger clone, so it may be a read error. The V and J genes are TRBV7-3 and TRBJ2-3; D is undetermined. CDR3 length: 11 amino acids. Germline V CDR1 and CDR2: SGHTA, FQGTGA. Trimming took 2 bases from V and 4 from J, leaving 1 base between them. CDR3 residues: CASSLSDTQYF. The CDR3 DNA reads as TGTGCCAGCAGCTTATCAGATACGCAGTATTTT.

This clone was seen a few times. The CDR3 here is CASSYSEPGQGSGYTF. The CDR3 DNA reads as TGTGCCAGCAGTTACTCCGAACCGGGACAGGGAAGTGGCTACACCTTC. This chain uses TRBV6-8 with TRBJ1-2, with 9 bases fitting TRBD1. Trimming removed 0 bases from V and 7 bases from J; junction bases left unmatched: 9. CDR1 and CDR2 from the germline V gene are MNHGY and SAAAGT. The CDR3 length is 16 residues.

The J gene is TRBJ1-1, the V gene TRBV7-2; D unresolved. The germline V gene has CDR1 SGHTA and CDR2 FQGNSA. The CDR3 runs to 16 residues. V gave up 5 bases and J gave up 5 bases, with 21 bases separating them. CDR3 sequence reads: CASSKHNPGEGTEAFF. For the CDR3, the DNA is TGTGCCAGCAGCAAACACAATCCGGGAGAAGGGACTGAAGCTTTCTTT.

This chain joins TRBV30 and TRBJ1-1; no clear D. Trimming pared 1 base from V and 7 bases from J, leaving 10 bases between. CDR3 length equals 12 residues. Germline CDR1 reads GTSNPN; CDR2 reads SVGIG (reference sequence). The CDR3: CAWSARPNEAFF. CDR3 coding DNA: TGTGCCTGGAGTGCGCGACCAAATGAAGCTTTCTTT.